A single sample gave rise to the 25 T cell receptor beta chains below, sequenced in a study of cytomegalovirus exposure and HLA in healthy donors. Repertoires were generated with immunoSEQ multiplex PCR, while TCRdb's copy carries only in-frame clones and drops some. The table has 100,000 to 150,000 clones, 85% to 90% seen once. The specimen sequenced was PBMCs. Receptors were obtained from a woman under 30 in good health and CMV-seronegative.

With regard to this clone: Distinct nucleotide sequences in the sample also encode this CDR3. CDR3: CASSPRQGVYEQYV. The CDR3 DNA reads TGTGCCAGCTCACCACGACAGGGCGTCTACGAGCAGTACGTC. This chain links TRBV18 with TRBJ2-7; 7 bases map to TRBD1. With 1 base clipped from V and 3 bases from J, the junction kept 3 bases outside the gene matches. The CDR3 spans 14 residues. Germline CDR1 and CDR2: KGHSH and LQKENI.

The CDR3 is CASSQGTGTGANVLTF. The CDR3 DNA sequence: TGCGCCAGCAGCCAAGGAACAGGGACTGGGGCCAACGTCCTGACTTTC. This chain uses TRBV4-3 with TRBJ2-6, with D perhaps TRBD1 (6 bases). The length of the CDR3 is 16 residues. V dropped 1 base and J dropped 2 bases, with 9 bases sitting between them. Germline V CDR1 and CDR2: LGHNA, YSLEER.

In its sample, this clone was seen once. The chain carries TRBV7-9 and TRBJ1-1; the match to TRBD1 covers 8 bases. J lost 1 base, V lost 3 bases, and 1 base had no gene match. The germline V gene encodes CDR1 SEHNR and CDR2 FQNEAQ (reference sequence). The CDR3 consists of 14 residues. Here the CDR3 DNA reads TGTGCCAGCAGCTTTGGACAGGGGAACACTGAAGCTTTCTTT. It yields the protein CASSFGQGNTEAFF.

The rearrangement joins TRBV28 to TRBJ2-7, with TRBD2 matching over 11 bases. J lost 6 bases, V lost 4 bases, and 5 bases had no gene match. The germline V gene encodes CDR1 MDHEN and CDR2 SYDVKM. This CDR3 spans 14 amino acids. CDR3 DNA sequence: TGTGCCAGCAGTTCCGGGACTAGCGGCTCCGAGCAGTACTTC. Translating it yields CASSSGTSGSEQYF. Full variable domain (rest looked up from reference TRBV28 and TRBJ2-7): DVKVTQSSRYLVKRTGEKVFLECVQDMDHENMFWYRQDPGLGLRLIYFSYDVKMKEKGDIPEGYSVSREKKERFSLILESASTNQTSMYLCASSSGTSGSEQYFGPGTRLTVT.

The chain links TRBV5-1 to TRBJ2-3; 7 nucleotides match TRBD2. J gave up 1 base and V 2 bases, and 7 bases lay outside the gene matches. Germline lookup yields CDR1 SGHRS and CDR2 YFSETQ. The CDR3 is 16 residues long. CDR3 DNA: TGCGCCAGCAGCTTTTCTGCGGGAGTGGGCACAGATACGCAGTATTTT. Protein product: CASSFSAGVGTDTQYF.

This chain links TRBV18 with TRBJ2-2, with TRBD2 matching over 7 bases. The CDR3 runs 14 residues. The germline V gene encodes CDR1 KGHSH and CDR2 LQKENI. With 8 bases clipped from V and 3 bases from J, the junction kept 6 bases outside the gene matches. CDR3 sequence reads: CASLGLVDTGELFF. CDR3 DNA: TGTGCCAGCCTTGGACTAGTGGACACCGGGGAGCTGTTTTTT.

The rearrangement joins TRBV28 to TRBJ1-2; 7 positions match TRBD1. The CDR3 has 17 residues. V was clipped by 5 bases and J by 5 bases; unmatched bases: 17. Germline CDR1 and CDR2: MDHEN and SYDVKM. The CDR3 DNA sequence: TGTGCCAGCAGTCCACCGGGACAGACGTCTCCCTCGTATGGCTACACCTTC. The encoded protein is CASSPPGQTSPSYGYTF.

The rearrangement uses TRBV5-1 and TRBJ1-1, with 7 nucleotides matching TRBD1. The germline V gene has CDR1 SGHRS and CDR2 YFSETQ. The CDR3 contains 14 residues. V gave up 4 bases and J gave up 3 bases; unmatched junction bases: 6. CDR3 DNA: TGCGCCAGCAGCGTCACAGGGGAGTACACTGAAGCTTTCTTT. It codes for CASSVTGEYTEAFF.

The chain joins TRBV11-1 to TRBJ2-7; the D gene is possibly TRBD1 (6 bases). Germline values: CDR1 SGHAT, CDR2 FQDESV (reference sequence). This CDR3 contains 14 residues. V lost 5 bases and J lost 2, with 13 bases in between. CDR3 sequence reads: CASSPGTTAYEQYV. CDR3 DNA sequence: TGTGCCAGCAGCCCTGGGACAACCGCCTACGAGCAGTACGTC.

This rearrangement joins TRBV30 to TRBJ2-1; 11 bases agree with TRBD2. The length of the CDR3 is 18 residues. The germline V gene has CDR1 GTSNPN and CDR2 SVGIG (reference sequence). V was clipped by 0 bases and J by 8 bases; unmatched bases: 15. The CDR3 reads CAWSVASGRQWRWDEQFF. The CDR3 DNA sequence: TGTGCCTGGAGTGTGGCTAGCGGGAGGCAATGGAGGTGGGATGAGCAGTTCTTC.

The chain is built from TRBV6-6 and TRBJ1-2, with 8 bases matching TRBD1. The CDR3 consists of 12 residues. V shed 6 bases and J 5 bases; nucleotides not matched to a gene: 2. Germline V gene lookup returns CDR1 MNHNY and CDR2 SVGAGI (reference sequence). Here the CDR3 reads CASSNRGYGYTF. The CDR3, as DNA: TGTGCCAGCAGCAACAGGGGGTATGGCTACACCTTC.

The chain has TRBV13 and TRBJ1-1; no firm D call. V gave up 0 bases and J gave up 11 bases, with 13 bases separating them. Germline V gives CDR1 PRHDT, CDR2 FYEKMQ (reference sequence). This CDR3 is built from 13 residues. The CDR3 DNA reads as TGTGCCAGCAGCTTAGGTCCCGGAGTTCTGGCTTTCTTT. It specifies CASSLGPGVLAFF.

The chain carries TRBV9 and TRBJ2-2, with a weak D call TRBD2 (5 bases). V lost 6 bases and J 6 bases, leaving 15 bases between the germline ends. The germline V gene encodes CDR1 SGDLS and CDR2 YYNGEE. There are 14 residues in the CDR3. This CDR3 reads CASTLGLTAGELFF. The CDR3 region has the DNA TGTGCCAGCACATTAGGACTGACGGCCGGGGAGCTGTTTTTT.

This chain uses TRBV6-4 with TRBJ1-1; a weak D match, TRBD1 (5 bases). CDR1 is MRHNA and CDR2 is SNTAGT in the germline V gene. This CDR3 is built from 15 residues. V was trimmed by 4 bases and J by 8 bases, leaving 20 bases between them. DNA for the CDR3: TGTGCCAGCAGTGCACAGGTCGCCCGGGGGGGAGAAGCTTTCTTT. The encoded protein is CASSAQVARGGEAFF.

The chain carries TRBV30 and TRBJ2-3, with D possibly matching TRBD1 (5 bases). CDR1 GTSNPN and CDR2 SVGIG come from the germline V gene (reference sequence). CDR3 length equals 14 residues. Trimming left V 1 base short and J 5 bases short, with 13 bases between. In DNA form, the CDR3 reads TGTGCCTGGAGTGAACAGGAAAATCGAGATACGCAGTATTTT. It encodes CAWSEQENRDTQYF.

This sequence joins TRBV28 and TRBJ1-5, with 8 positions matching TRBD1. V trimming: 9 bases; J trimming: 2 bases; junction bases outside the gene matches: 9. Germline CDR1 reads MDHEN; CDR2 reads SYDVKM. The CDR3 totals 15 residues. CDR3: CASEATTGGNQPQHF. CDR3 DNA: TGTGCCAGTGAAGCCACGACAGGGGGCAATCAGCCCCAGCATTTT.

The rearrangement uses TRBV7-2 and TRBJ1-1; tentatively, D is TRBD1 (5 bases). Germline CDR1 and CDR2: SGHTA and FQGNSA. V shed 3 bases and J shed 0 bases, with 11 bases lying between them. This CDR3 is 15 amino acids long. The chain's CDR3 is CASSLHRLLNTEAFF. The DNA of the CDR3 is TGTGCCAGCAGCTTGCACAGGCTTCTGAACACTGAAGCTTTCTTT.

For the CDR3, the DNA is TGTGCCAGCAGCCCCCCCGGGGCAGGGGCTTGGGGCGAGCAGTACGTC. This encodes CASSPPGAGAWGEQYV. The rearrangement joins TRBV11-2 to TRBJ2-7; possibly TRBD1 for D (6 bases). Deletions cut 5 bases from V and 6 bases from J, with 23 bases between. This CDR3 is 16 amino acids long. The germline V gene encodes CDR1 SGHAT and CDR2 FQNNGV.

V gene TRBV4-3 combines with J gene TRBJ1-1, with a possible D match to TRBD1 (6 bases). The CDR3 length is 15 residues. V gave up 7 bases and J gave up 1 base, with 16 bases separating them. The germline CDR1 and CDR2 sequences are LGHNA and YSLEER. The DNA for the CDR3 is TGCGCCAGCAATCGCCAGGGGCTGGGGAACACTGAAGCTTTCTTT. Its protein product is CASNRQGLGNTEAFF.

The V call is TRBV5-1, the J call TRBJ1-6, with D tentatively TRBD1 (6 bases). The CDR3 covers 15 residues. V shed 0 bases and J shed 5 bases, with 9 bases lying between them. Germline loops: CDR1 SGHRS, CDR2 YFSETQ. CDR3 residues: CASSLEAGDNSPLHF. In DNA, the CDR3 is TGCGCCAGCAGCTTGGAAGCAGGGGATAATTCACCCCTCCACTTT.

This clone was seen a handful of times. The V call is TRBV4-2, the J call TRBJ1-5; D is unclear. The CDR3 spans 14 residues. V was trimmed by 2 bases and J by 1 base, leaving 6 bases between them. Germline V gene sequence: CDR1 LGHNA, CDR2 YNFKEQ. For the CDR3, the DNA is TGTGCCAGCAGCCAAACAGACAGCAATCAGCCCCAGCATTTT. Its translation: CASSQTDSNQPQHF.

The rearrangement links TRBV5-4 to TRBJ2-1, with 15 bases identical to TRBD2. Unmatched junction bases numbered 9, after V lost 9 bases and J lost 8 bases. The CDR3 runs 15 residues. Germline loops: CDR1 SGHNT, CDR2 YYREEE (reference sequence). CDR3 nucleotide sequence: TGTGCCACCTTGGGACTAGCGGGAGGAAAGGATGAGCAGTTCTTC. Translating gives CATLGLAGGKDEQFF.

The chain couples TRBV6-1 to TRBJ2-6, with no clear D. Trimming removed 5 bases at V and 1 base at J, with 6 bases between. The CDR3 is made up of 14 amino acids. Germline V gene lookup returns CDR1 MNHNS and CDR2 SASEGT. The DNA for the CDR3 is TGTGCCAGCAGTCCCGGTTCTGGGGCCAACGTCCTGACTTTC. Residues: CASSPGSGANVLTF.

The V call is TRBV7-2, the J call TRBJ1-1; the D gene is possibly TRBD1 (6 bases). Germline V gene data show CDR1 as SGHTA and CDR2 as FQGNSA. There are 13 residues in the CDR3. V lost 6 bases and J 6 bases, leaving 14 bases between the germline ends. CDR3 bases: TGTGCCAGCAGGAGGGGGTTCGACGCTGAAGCTTTCTTT. Translation gives CASRRGFDAEAFF. Variable domain in full (rest from reference TRBV7-2 and TRBJ1-1): GAGVSQSPSNKVTEKGKDVELRCDPISGHTALYWYRQSLGQGLEFLIYFQGNSAPDKSGLPSDRFSAERTGGSVSTLTIQRTQQEDSAVYLCASRRGFDAEAFFGQGTRLTVV.

The chain combines TRBV28 with TRBJ2-2; tentative D call: TRBD1 (5 bases). In germline, CDR1 is MDHEN, CDR2 SYDVKM. The ends were cut back, 3 bases at V and 6 bases at J, with 14 bases in the middle. The CDR3 totals 15 residues. The CDR3 sequence is CASSFAGIDSGELFF. CDR3 DNA sequence: TGTGCCAGCAGTTTCGCAGGGATTGATTCCGGGGAGCTGTTTTTT.